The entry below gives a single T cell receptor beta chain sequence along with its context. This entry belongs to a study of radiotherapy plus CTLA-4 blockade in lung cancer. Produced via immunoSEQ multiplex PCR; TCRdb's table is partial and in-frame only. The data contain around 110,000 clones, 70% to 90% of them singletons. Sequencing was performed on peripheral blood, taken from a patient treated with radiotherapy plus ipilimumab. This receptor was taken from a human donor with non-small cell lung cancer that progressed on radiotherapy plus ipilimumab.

CDR3: CASSPGQGLEQYF. The DNA for the CDR3 is TGCGCCAGCAGCCCTGGACAGGGACTCGAGCAGTACTTC. The V and J genes are TRBV5-1 and TRBJ2-7; 8 nucleotides match TRBD1. Looked up from germline, CDR1 is SGHRS and CDR2 is YFSETQ. V trimming: 4 bases; J trimming: 6 bases; junction bases outside the gene matches: 6. The CDR3 is made up of 13 amino acids.